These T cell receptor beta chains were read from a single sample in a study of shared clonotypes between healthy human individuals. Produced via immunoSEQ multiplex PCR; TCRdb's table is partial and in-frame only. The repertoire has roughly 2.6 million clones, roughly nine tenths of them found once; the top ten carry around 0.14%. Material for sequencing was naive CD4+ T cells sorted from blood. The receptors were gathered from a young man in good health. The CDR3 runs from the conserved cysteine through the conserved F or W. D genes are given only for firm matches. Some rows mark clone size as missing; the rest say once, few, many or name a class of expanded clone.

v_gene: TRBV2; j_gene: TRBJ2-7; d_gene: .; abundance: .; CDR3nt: TGTGCCAGCACTCTAGTGGACTCGTCCTACGAGCAGTACTTC; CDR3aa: CASTLVDSSYEQYF
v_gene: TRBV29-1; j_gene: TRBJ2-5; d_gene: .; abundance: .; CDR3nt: TGCAGCGTTCATCGTTCGGGAGCGGGAGAGACCCAGTACTTC; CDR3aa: CSVHRSGAGETQYF
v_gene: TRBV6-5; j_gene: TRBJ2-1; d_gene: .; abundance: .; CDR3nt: TGTGCCAGCAGTTACGGCCGCCGGGGTTCCAAAGGCGAGCAGTTCTTC; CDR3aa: CASSYGRRGSKGEQFF
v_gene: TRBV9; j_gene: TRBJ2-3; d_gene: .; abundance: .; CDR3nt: TGTGCCAGCAGCGTAGCTGGGGCAAGTCTCACAGATACGCAGTATTTT; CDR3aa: CASSVAGASLTDTQYF
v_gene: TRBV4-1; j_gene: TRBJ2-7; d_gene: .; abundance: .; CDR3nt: TGCGCCAGCAGCCAAGATCCACCATCCTACGAGCAGTACTTC; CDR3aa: CASSQDPPSYEQYF
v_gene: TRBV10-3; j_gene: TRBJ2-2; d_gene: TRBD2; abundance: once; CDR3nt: TGTGCCATCGAACGAAGAGCGGGAGGGAGGACCGGGGAGCTGTTTTTT; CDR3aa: CAIERRAGGRTGELFF
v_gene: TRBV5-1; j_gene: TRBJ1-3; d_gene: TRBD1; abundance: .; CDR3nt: TGCGCCAGCAGCCCCGGGGTTTTAAGGGACAGAGCGATCTTACGAAACACCATATATTTT; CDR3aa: CASSPGVLRDRAILRNTIYF
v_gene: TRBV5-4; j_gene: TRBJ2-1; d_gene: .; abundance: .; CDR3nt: TGTGCCAGCAGCTCGGGCAGTACCGCTGGCTACAATGAGCAGTTCTTC; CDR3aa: CASSSGSTAGYNEQFF
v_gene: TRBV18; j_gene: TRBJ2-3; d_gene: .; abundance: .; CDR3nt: TGTGCCAGCTCAAATCCAGATACGCAGTATTTT; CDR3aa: CASSNPDTQYF
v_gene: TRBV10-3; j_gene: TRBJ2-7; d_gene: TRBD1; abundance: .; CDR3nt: TGTGCCATCAGTAACAGGGGGCCCTACGAGCAGTACTTC; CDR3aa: CAISNRGPYEQYF
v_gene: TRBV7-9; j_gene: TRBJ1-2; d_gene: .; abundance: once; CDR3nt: TGTGCCAGCAGCGTAAGAGGGACCTGGGGCTACACCTTC; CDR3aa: CASSVRGTWGYTF
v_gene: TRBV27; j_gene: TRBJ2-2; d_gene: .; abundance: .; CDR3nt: TGTGCCAGCAGTTGGGCCCAGGGAACCGGGGAGCTGTTTTTT; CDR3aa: CASSWAQGTGELFF
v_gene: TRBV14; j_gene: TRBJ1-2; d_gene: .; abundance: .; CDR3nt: TGTGCCAGCAGCCAAGATTCAGGGAACTATGGCTACACCTTC; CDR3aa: CASSQDSGNYGYTF
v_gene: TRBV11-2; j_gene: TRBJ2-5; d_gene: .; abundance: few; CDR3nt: TGTGCCAGCAGCTTTGTTGGAGCCTCCGAGACCCAGTACTTC; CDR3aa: CASSFVGASETQYF
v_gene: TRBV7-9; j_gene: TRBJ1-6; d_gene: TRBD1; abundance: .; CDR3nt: TGTGCCAGCAGCCTAGTCTACGTCCGGGACAGGGCTAATTCACCCCTCCACTTT; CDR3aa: CASSLVYVRDRANSPLHF
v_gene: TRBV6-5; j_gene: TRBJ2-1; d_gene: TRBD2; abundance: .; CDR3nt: TGTGCCAGCAGTGGATCGGGGGGAGGTTACAATGAGCAGTTCTTC; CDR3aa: CASSGSGGGYNEQFF
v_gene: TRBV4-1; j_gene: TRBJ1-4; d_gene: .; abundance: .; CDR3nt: TGCGCCAGCAGCCAAACCCGGGGTGAAAAACTGTTTTTT; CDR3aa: CASSQTRGEKLFF
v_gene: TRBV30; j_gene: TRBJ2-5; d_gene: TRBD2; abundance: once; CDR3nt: TGTGCCTGGAGTACGGGACTACAAGAGACCCAGTACTTC; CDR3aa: CAWSTGLQETQYF
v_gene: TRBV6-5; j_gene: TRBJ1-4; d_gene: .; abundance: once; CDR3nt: TGTGCCAGCGGTCGATCTGAAAAACTGTTTTTT; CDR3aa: CASGRSEKLFF
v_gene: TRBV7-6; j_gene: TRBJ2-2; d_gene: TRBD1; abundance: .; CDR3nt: TGTGCCAGCAGCAACAGGGGACCTAACACCGGGGAGCTGTTTTTT; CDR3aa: CASSNRGPNTGELFF
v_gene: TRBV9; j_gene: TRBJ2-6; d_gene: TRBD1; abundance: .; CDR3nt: TGTGCCAGCAGCATGCAGGGACAGTCTGGGGCCAACGTCCTGACTTTC; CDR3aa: CASSMQGQSGANVLTF
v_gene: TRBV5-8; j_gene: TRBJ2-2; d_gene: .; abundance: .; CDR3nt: TGTGCCAGCAGCGGGGGACCGATATTGAACACCGGGGAGCTGTTTTTT; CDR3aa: CASSGGPILNTGELFF
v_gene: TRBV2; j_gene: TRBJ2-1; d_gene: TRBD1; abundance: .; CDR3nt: TGTGCCAGCCGATCAGGGGGCACTGAGCAGTTCTTC; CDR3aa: CASRSGGTEQFF
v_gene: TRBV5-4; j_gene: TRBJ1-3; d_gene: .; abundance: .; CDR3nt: TGTGCCAGCAGCTTGGAACGCTCTGGAAACACCATATATTTT; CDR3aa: CASSLERSGNTIYF
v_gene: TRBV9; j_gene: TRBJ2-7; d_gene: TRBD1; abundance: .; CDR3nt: TGTGCCAGCAGCGTAGCTTCGGGGGGACAGGGGGCCAACGAGCAGTACTTC; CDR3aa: CASSVASGGQGANEQYF
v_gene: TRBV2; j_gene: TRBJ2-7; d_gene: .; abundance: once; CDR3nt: TGTGCCAGCAGGGGGGCCTCGGGACGGGTCTACCTCGAGCAGTACTTC; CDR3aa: CASRGASGRVYLEQYF
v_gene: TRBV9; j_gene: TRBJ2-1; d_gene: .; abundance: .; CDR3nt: TGTGCCAGCAGCGTAGCGTGGGGTAGCGGGGACAGCTCCTACAATGAGCAGTTCTTC; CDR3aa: CASSVAWGSGDSSYNEQFF
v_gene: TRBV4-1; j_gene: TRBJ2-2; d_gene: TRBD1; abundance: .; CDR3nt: TGCGCCAGCAGCCAAGGCAGGGGGCGATTCACCGGGGAGCTGTTTTTT; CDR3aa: CASSQGRGRFTGELFF
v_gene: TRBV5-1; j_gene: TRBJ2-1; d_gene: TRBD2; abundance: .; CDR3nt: TGCGCCAGCAGCGGACTAGCGGTCGACAATGAGCAGTTCTTC; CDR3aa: CASSGLAVDNEQFF
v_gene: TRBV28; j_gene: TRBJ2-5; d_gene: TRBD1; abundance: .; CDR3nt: TGTGCCAGCAGTCCAGGGACAGCCCGAGGGACCCAGTACTTC; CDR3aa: CASSPGTARGTQYF
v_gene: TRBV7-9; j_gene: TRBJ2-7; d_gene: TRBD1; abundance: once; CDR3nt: TGTGCCAGCAGCTGGGACAGGGGGTCGGACGAGCAGTACTTC; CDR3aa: CASSWDRGSDEQYF
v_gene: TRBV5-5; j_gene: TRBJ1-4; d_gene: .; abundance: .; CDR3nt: TGTGCCAGCAGCCGTCAGATTGCAACTAATGAAAAACTGTTTTTT; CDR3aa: CASSRQIATNEKLFF
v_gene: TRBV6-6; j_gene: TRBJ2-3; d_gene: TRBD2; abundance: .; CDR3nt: TGTGCCAGCCGGGTAGCGGGGGTCACAGATACGCAGTATTTT; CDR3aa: CASRVAGVTDTQYF
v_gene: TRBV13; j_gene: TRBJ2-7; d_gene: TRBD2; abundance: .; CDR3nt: TGTGCCAGCAGTCTGGGACTACAGAGATACGAGCAGTACTTC; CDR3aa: CASSLGLQRYEQYF
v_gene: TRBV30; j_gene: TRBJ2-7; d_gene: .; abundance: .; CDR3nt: TGTGCCTGGAGTGGCTACGGGACCCGGAACGAGCAGTACTTC; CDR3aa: CAWSGYGTRNEQYF
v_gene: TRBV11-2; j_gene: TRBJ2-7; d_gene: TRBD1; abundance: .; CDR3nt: TGTGCCAGCAGCCGGACGACAGGGGGCTACGAGCAGTACTTC; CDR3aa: CASSRTTGGYEQYF
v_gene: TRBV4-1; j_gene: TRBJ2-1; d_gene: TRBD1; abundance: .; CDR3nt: TGCGCCAGCAGCCATCCCGGGACAGGGGGACCCAATGAGCAGTTCTTC; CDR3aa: CASSHPGTGGPNEQFF
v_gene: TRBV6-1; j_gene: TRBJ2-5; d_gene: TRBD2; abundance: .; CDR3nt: TGTGCCAGCAGTGGACTAGCGGGGGGGTACCAAGAGACCCAGTACTTC; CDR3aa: CASSGLAGGYQETQYF
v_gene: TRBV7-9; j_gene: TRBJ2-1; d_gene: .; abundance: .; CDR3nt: TGTGCCAGCAGCTTATGGGCGCCGATGGGAAATGAGCAGTTCTTC; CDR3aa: CASSLWAPMGNEQFF
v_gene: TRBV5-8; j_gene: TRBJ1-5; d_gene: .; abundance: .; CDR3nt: TGTGCCAGCAGCTTGGATCTGGTGGGTCAGCCCCAGCATTTT; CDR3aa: CASSLDLVGQPQHF
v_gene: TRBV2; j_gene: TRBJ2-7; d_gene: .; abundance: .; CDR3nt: TGTGCCAGCTGGTTGTTTGGAGGGCCGTACGAGCAGTACTTC; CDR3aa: CASWLFGGPYEQYF
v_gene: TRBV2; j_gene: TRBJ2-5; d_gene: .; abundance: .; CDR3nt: TGTGCCAGTCCCGTGCAGCCTCAAGAGACCCAGTACTTC; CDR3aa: CASPVQPQETQYF
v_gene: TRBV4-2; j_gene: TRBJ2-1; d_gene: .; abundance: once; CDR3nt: TGTGCCAGCAGCCAAGTAGGGGGGGCCTCCTACAATGAGCAGTTCTTC; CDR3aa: CASSQVGGASYNEQFF
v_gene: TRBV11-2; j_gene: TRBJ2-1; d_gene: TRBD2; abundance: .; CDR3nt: TGTGCCAGCACCCAAGGAGCGGGAGGAAGTAATGAGCAGTTCTTC; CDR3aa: CASTQGAGGSNEQFF
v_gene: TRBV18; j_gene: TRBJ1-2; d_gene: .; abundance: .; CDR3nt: TGTGCCAGCTCACCCGGAGCCTTCGATATGGGCTACACCTTC; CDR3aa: CASSPGAFDMGYTF
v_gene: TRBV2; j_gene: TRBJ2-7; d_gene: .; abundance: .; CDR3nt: TGTGCCAGCATGCGGGACAGTGCTTCCTACGAGCAGTACTTC; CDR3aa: CASMRDSASYEQYF
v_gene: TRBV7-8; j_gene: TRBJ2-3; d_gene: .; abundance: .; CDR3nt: TGTGCCAGCAGCTTAGAGGGGAGATTTATCTCAGATACGCAGTATTTT; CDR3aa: CASSLEGRFISDTQYF
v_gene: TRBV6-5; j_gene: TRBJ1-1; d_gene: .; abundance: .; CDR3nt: TGTGCCAGCGAAGACAGACGTACAACTGAAGCTTTCTTT; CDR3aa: CASEDRRTTEAFF
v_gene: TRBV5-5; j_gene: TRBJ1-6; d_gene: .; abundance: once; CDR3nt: TGTGCCAGCAGCTTGGGCCGGGTAGAAGGCTCACCCCTCCACTTT; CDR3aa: CASSLGRVEGSPLHF
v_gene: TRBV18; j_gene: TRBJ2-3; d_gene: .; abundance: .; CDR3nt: TGTGCCAGCTCACCAAGAATAACCACAGATACGCAGTATTTT; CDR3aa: CASSPRITTDTQYF
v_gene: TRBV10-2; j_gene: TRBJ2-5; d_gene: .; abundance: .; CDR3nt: TGCGCCAGCAGGGCGGGACCACAAGAGACCCAGTACTTC; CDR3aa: CASRAGPQETQYF
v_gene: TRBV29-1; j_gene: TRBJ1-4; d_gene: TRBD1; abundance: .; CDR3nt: TGCAGCGTGGGGACAGGGCGTACAACTAATGAAAAACTGTTTTTT; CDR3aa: CSVGTGRTTNEKLFF
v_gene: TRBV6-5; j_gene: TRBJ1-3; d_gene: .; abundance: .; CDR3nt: TGTGCCAGCCTATCCGGAAACACCATATATTTT; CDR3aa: CASLSGNTIYF
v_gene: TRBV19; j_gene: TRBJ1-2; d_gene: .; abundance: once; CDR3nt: TGTGCCAGTAGGTCCTCGAGTCTTGGGGCCGACTATGGCTACACCTTC; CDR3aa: CASRSSSLGADYGYTF
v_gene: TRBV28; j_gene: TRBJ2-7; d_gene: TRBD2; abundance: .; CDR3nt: TGTGCCAGCAGTTTATATAAGCGGGACTCCTACGAGCAGTACTTC; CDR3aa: CASSLYKRDSYEQYF
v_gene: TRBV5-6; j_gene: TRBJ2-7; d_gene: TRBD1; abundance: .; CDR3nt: TGTGCCAGCAGCTTGGAGGGACAGGGTTGGTACGAGCAGTACTTC; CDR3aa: CASSLEGQGWYEQYF
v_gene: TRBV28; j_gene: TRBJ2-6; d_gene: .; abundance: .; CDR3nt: TGTGCCAGCAGCCCCCTAAATTTCGGGTCTGGGGCCAACGTCCTGACTTTC; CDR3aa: CASSPLNFGSGANVLTF